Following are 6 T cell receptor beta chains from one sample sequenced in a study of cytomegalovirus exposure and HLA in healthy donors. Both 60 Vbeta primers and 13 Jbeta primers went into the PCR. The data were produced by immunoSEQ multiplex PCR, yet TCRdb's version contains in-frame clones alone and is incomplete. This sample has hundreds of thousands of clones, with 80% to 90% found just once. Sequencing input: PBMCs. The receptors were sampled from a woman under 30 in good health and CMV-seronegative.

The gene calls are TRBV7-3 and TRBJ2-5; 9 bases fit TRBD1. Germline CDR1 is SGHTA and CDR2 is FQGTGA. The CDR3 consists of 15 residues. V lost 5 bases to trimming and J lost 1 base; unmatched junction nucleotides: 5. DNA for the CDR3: TGTGCCAGCAGCCGCGGACAGGGGACCCAAGAGACCCAGTACTTC. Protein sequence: CASSRGQGTQETQYF.

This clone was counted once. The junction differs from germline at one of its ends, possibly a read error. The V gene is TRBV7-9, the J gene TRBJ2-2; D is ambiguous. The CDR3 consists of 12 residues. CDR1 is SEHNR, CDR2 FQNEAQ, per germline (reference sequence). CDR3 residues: CSSSFRAGELFF. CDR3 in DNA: TGTTCCAGCAGCTTCCGGGCCGGGGAGCTGTTTTTT.

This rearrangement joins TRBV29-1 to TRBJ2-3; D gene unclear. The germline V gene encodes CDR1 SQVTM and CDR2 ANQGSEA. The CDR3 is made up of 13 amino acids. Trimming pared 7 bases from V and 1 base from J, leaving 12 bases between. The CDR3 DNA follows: TGCAGCGCGCCGACTGAGGGCACAGATACGCAGTATTTT. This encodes CSAPTEGTDTQYF.

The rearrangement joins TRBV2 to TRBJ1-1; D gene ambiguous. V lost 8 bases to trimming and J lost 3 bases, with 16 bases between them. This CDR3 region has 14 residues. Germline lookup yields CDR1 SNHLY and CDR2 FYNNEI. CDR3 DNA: TGTGCCAGCGTCGTATCGGGGAAGGACACTGAAGCTTTCTTT. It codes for CASVVSGKDTEAFF. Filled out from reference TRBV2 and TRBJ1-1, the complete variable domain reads EPEVTQTPSHQVTQMGQEVILRCVPISNHLYFYWYRQILGQKVEFLVSFYNNEISEKSEIFDDQFSVERPDGSNFTLKIRSTKLEDSAMYFCASVVSGKDTEAFFGQGTRLTVV.

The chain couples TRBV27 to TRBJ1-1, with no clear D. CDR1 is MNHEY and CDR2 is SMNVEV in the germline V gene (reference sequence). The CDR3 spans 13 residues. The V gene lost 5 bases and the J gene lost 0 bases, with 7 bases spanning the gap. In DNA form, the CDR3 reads TGTGCCAGCAGTCGGGGTTTGAACACTGAAGCTTTCTTT. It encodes CASSRGLNTEAFF.

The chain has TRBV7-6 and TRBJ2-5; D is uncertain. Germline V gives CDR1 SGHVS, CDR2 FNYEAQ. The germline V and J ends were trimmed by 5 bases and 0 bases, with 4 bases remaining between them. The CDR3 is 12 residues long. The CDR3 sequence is CASSLYQETQYF. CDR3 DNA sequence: TGTGCCAGCAGCCTGTACCAAGAGACCCAGTACTTC. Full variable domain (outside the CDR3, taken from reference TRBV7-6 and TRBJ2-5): GAGVSQSPRYKVTKRGQDVALRCDPISGHVSLYWYRQALGQGPEFLTYFNYEAQQDKSGLPNDRFSAERPEGSISTLTIQRTEQRDSAMYRCASSLYQETQYFGPGTRLLVL.